The clone carrying this T cell receptor beta chain was recorded at least ten times. Antigen specificity is unknown. These data come from a study of human T cells and chemical hapten exposure. Overall study: The study lasted approximately 26 weeks, and patients were dosed weekly with diphenylcyclopropenone on the scalp throughout. The study, taken as a whole, reports: Among TCRs, those above 1 in 1000 frequency were unaffected by DPC sensitization.

Germline lookup yields CDR1 LGHNA and CDR2 YSLEER. V lost 0 bases and J lost 8, with 11 bases in between. The CDR3 spans 14 residues. TCRdb re-called the RACE reads with MiXCR, one entry per CDR3 protein. The data show 80,000 to 95,000 distinct CDR3 sequences, roughly 8.8% seen once. Indicated time point: pre-sensitization, week 0. Described treatment: therapeutic diphenylcyclopropenone sensitization with weekly scalp DPC. Blood sampling occurred before each patch-test application. The receptor comes from a woman between 40 and 55 years old with alopecia areata. Some clones in this sample may be carry-over from other donors' samples. The specimen comprised whole blood, sampled in connection with sensitization to the hapten diphenylcyclopropenone (DPC). V and J are TRBV4-3 and TRBJ2-1; D ambiguous. The chain's CDR3 is CASSQEGKDYEQFF. DNA of the CDR3: TGCGCCAGCAGCCAAGAGGGCAAAGACTATGAGCAGTTCTTC.